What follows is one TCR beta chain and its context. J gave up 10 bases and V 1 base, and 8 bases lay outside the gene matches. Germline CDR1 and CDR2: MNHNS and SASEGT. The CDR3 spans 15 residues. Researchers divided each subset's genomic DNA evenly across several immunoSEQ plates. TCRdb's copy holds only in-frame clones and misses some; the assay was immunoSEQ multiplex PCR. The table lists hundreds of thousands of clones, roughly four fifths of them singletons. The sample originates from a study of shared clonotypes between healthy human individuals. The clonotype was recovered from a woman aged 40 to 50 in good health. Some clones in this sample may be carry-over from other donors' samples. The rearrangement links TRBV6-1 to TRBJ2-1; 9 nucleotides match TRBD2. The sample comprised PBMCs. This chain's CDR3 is CASSEGTSGYREQFF. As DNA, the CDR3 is TGTGCCAGCAGTGAAGGCACTAGCGGGTACAGGGAGCAGTTCTTC.